This T cell receptor beta chain was found in a study of metastatic and nonmetastatic thyroid tumors. Source study methods: The study took CDR3 differences across clinicopathological groups and made a distant-metastasis classifier for papillary thyroid cancer from them. TCRdb re-analyzed the PCR reads through MiXCR. These V and J calls rely on TCRdb rather than the paper's analysis. The sample lists tens of thousands of clones; roughly 28% were seen once. A word on this clone: Its antigen is undetermined.

Study-level findings and limits: Malignant thyroid tumors reportedly had TCR beta diversity that was significantly higher than in benign nodules, in blood and tumor.

Trimming removed 5 bases at V and 4 bases at J, with 12 bases between. CDR1 is LNHDA, CDR2 SQIVND, per germline (reference sequence). CDR3 length: 14 amino acids. Patients were all untreated before their thyroid surgery. The material sequenced was blood. This rearrangement joins TRBV19 to TRBJ1-3; D gene unclear. The clonotype originates from a male donor with papillary thyroid cancer or a benign thyroid nodule (not recorded which). Some clones in this sample may be carry-over from other donors' samples. CDR3 sequence reads: CASSSPDVGNTIYF. In nucleotides, the CDR3 is TGTGCCAGTAGTTCCCCTGACGTAGGAAACACCATATATTTT.